A single sample gave rise to the 27 T cell receptor beta chains below, sequenced in a study of blood T cells in healthy people across ages (dated by TCRdb to between 2015 and 2016). Library preparation was by 5' RACE. TCRdb names Illumina HiSeq 2500 as the instrument used. A second PCR of about 7 to 12 cycles was run with a J-beta primer mix and a sample-barcoded 5' primer. TCRdb reprocessed the public reads (quality trimming at Q25 with fastp, clone calling with MiXCR) and kept in-frame beta chains. All rows with the same CDR3 protein become a single entry with the most common DNA and genes. This sample has about 1.5 million distinct CDR3 sequences in its table, and 42% of those were observed once. 7.9% of the sample is held by the ten biggest clonotypes. The material sequenced was blood. The source is a woman aged 18-29 years in good health.

This clonotype was seen only a few times. This chain connects TRBV24-1 to TRBJ2-1, with D tentatively TRBD1 or TRBD2 (5 bases each). Trimming removed 5 bases from V and 13 bases from J, with 14 bases in between. CDR3 length: 12 residues. Looked up from germline, CDR1 is KGHDR and CDR2 is SFDVKD. CDR3 DNA: TGTGCCACCAGTGGGGACGGATTACACCAGTTCTTC. This encodes CATSGDGLHQFF.

Only a few counts were recorded for this clonotype. The gene calls are TRBV24-1 and TRBJ1-5; D not resolved. V dropped 1 base and J dropped 4 bases, with 7 bases sitting between them. The germline V gene encodes CDR1 KGHDR and CDR2 SFDVKD. This CDR3 region has 14 residues. The chain's CDR3 is CATSDLGGNQPQHF. In DNA form, the CDR3 reads TGTGCCACCAGTGATTTAGGAGGGAATCAGCCCCAGCATTTT.

The J gene is TRBJ2-2, the V gene TRBV20-1, with no clear D. The V end was cut by 6 bases, the J end by 2 bases, with 10 bases between. The CDR3 consists of 13 residues. The germline CDR1 and CDR2 sequences are DFQATT and SNEGSKA (reference sequence). As DNA, the CDR3 is TGCAGTGCCAGGACGGTCAACACCGGGGAGCTGTTTTTT. Translating gives CSARTVNTGELFF.

This clonotype was picked up many times. The J gene is TRBJ2-3, the V gene TRBV9, with D unclear. Germline V lookup: CDR1 SGDLS, CDR2 YYNGEE. The CDR3 has 12 amino acids. V was pared by 0 bases and J by 5 bases, with 4 bases between. The CDR3 loop reads CASSVAGDTQYF. The CDR3 DNA sequence: TGTGCCAGCAGCGTAGCGGGAGATACGCAGTATTTT.

CDR3 bases: TGTGCCAGCAGTTTGAGGGACAACTCCTACAATGAGCAGTTCTTC. Encoded protein: CASSLRDNSYNEQFF. V usage is TRBV12-3 or TRBV12-4 and J usage is TRBJ2-1; maybe TRBD1 (6 bases). The CDR3 is made up of 15 amino acids. The ends were cut back, 3 bases at V and 0 bases at J, with 9 bases in the middle.

This clonotype was picked up a small number of times. The CDR3 region has the DNA TGTGCCAGCAGCTTTCGGGGACAGGGGCAAGAAAAACTGTTTTTT. Protein: CASSFRGQGQEKLFF. The gene calls are TRBV7-2 and TRBJ1-4; 10 bases fit TRBD1. After removal of 3 bases from V and 8 bases from J, the junction contained 6 bases not matched to a gene. Germline V gene sequence: CDR1 SGHTA, CDR2 FQGNSA. The CDR3 is 15 residues long.

This clonotype was seen more than once but under ten times. V and J are TRBV25-1 and TRBJ2-1, with D perhaps assigned TRBD1 or TRBD2 (5 bases each). Germline V gene data show CDR1 as MGHDK and CDR2 as SYGVNS. V lost 4 bases and J 2 bases, leaving 24 bases between the germline ends. The CDR3 is 19 amino acids. CDR3: CASSASTFGTGRPYNEQFF. In DNA form, the CDR3 reads TGTGCCAGCAGTGCATCAACTTTCGGGACGGGGCGCCCCTACAATGAGCAGTTCTTC.

The chain uses TRBV6-2 or TRBV6-3 and TRBJ2-5, with TRBD2 matching 10 bases. The junction had 11 bases not matched to a gene; V was cut back by 5 bases and J by 5 bases. This CDR3 contains 16 residues. CDR1 MNHEY and CDR2 SVGEGT come from the germline V gene. The CDR3 region is CASSTLAGARSETQYF. DNA of the CDR3: TGTGCCAGCAGTACCCTAGCGGGGGCCCGTTCGGAGACCCAGTACTTC.

J is TRBJ2-1 and V is TRBV12-3 or TRBV12-4, with 14 bases that match TRBD2. V was pared by 5 bases and J by 0 bases, with 9 bases of the junction left unmatched. The CDR3 length is 19 residues. CDR3: CASSGTSGGPSSSYNEQFF. The CDR3 DNA reads as TGTGCCAGCAGTGGGACTAGCGGGGGCCCATCCAGCTCCTACAATGAGCAGTTCTTC.

The chain is built from TRBV24-1 and TRBJ2-1, with 13 bases fitting TRBD2. The junction had 6 bases not matched to a gene; V was cut back by 2 bases and J by 9 bases. The CDR3 totals 16 residues. CDR1 and CDR2 from the germline V gene are KGHDR and SFDVKD. The CDR3 nucleotides are TGTGCCACCAGTGATTCAGGGACTAGCGGGATGGGTGAGCAGTTCTTC. It specifies CATSDSGTSGMGEQFF.

This clonotype was seen only a few times. This chain links TRBV7-2 with TRBJ2-7, with TRBD1 identical over 7 bases. Matching the DNA end better, TRBJ2-5 makes the J call doubtful. The CDR3 runs 14 residues. Per the germline V gene, CDR1 is SGHTA and CDR2 is FQGNSA. CDR3 sequence: CASSTDRVKETQYF. Here the CDR3 DNA reads TGTGCCAGCAGTACCGACAGGGTTAAGGAGACCCAGTACTTC.

In this sample, this clonotype turned up once. V and J are TRBV7-8 and TRBJ1-4; no clear D gene. The CDR3 length is 15 residues. Trimming removed 6 bases from V and 2 bases from J, with 13 bases in between. The V gene's germline CDR1 is SGHVS and CDR2 FQNEAQ. This chain's CDR3 is CASRSGRRTNEKLFF. For the CDR3, the DNA is TGTGCCAGCAGGTCCGGAAGACGGACTAATGAAAAACTGTTTTTT.

The chain is built from TRBV28 and TRBJ2-7; D possibly corresponds to TRBD2 (6 bases). Trimming shortened V by 5 bases and J by 10 bases, and 15 bases separated the two germline ends. Germline loops: CDR1 MDHEN, CDR2 SYDVKM. This CDR3 is 12 amino acids long. CDR3 in amino acids: CASSPTGGNQYF. CDR3 nucleotide sequence: TGTGCCAGCAGTCCGACCGGAGGGAACCAGTACTTC.

This chain connects TRBV28 to TRBJ2-1; 11 bases are shared with TRBD2. J was trimmed by 10 bases and V by 6 bases; bases with no gene match: 14. The CDR3 contains 16 residues. CDR1 is MDHEN, CDR2 SYDVKM, per germline. The CDR3 region has the DNA TGTGCCAGCAGCCCGCCAACTAGCGGGAGTCAGGGGGAGCAGTTCTTC. Its protein product is CASSPPTSGSQGEQFF.

The chain is built from TRBV20-1 and TRBJ2-3, with 11 bases lining up with TRBD2. This CDR3 is built from 16 residues. The V gene's germline CDR1 is DFQATT and CDR2 SNEGSKA (reference sequence). Unmatched junction bases numbered 8, after V lost 4 bases and J lost 2 bases. This chain's CDR3 is CSATDASGGLTDTQYF. DNA for the CDR3: TGCAGTGCTACAGATGCTAGCGGGGGGCTCACAGATACGCAGTATTTT.

The chain links TRBV27 to TRBJ1-1; TRBD1 matches 7 bases. The germline V gene encodes CDR1 MNHEY and CDR2 SMNVEV (reference sequence). The CDR3 length is 14 residues. Trimming at V came to 3 bases and at J to 2 bases, leaving 3 bases not matched to a gene. DNA for the CDR3: TGTGCCAGCAGTTTTGACAGGGACAACACTGAAGCTTTCTTT. Encoded protein: CASSFDRDNTEAFF.

The chain uses TRBV7-2 and TRBJ2-7; 12 bases line up with TRBD2. With V trimmed by 5 bases and J by 2 bases, 10 bases remained unmatched. This CDR3 spans 17 amino acids. The germline V gene encodes CDR1 SGHTA and CDR2 FQGNSA. CDR3 sequence reads: CASSPSPGLAGPYEQYF. The CDR3 nucleotides read TGTGCCAGCAGCCCGTCCCCGGGACTAGCGGGCCCCTACGAGCAGTACTTC.

The J gene is TRBJ2-1, the V gene TRBV5-1; D remains ambiguous. The CDR3 is 15 amino acids. V shed 0 bases and J shed 0 bases, with 7 bases lying between them. In germline, CDR1 is SGHRS, CDR2 YFSETQ. CDR3 loop: CASSLAPNSYNEQFF. DNA of the CDR3: TGCGCCAGCAGCTTGGCACCAAACTCCTACAATGAGCAGTTCTTC.

The table lists this clonotype with a few counts. The rearrangement links TRBV7-9 to TRBJ1-2, with 7 bases fitting TRBD1. Germline V gene lookup returns CDR1 SEHNR and CDR2 FQNEAQ (reference sequence). This CDR3 has 15 amino acids. The V and J ends lost 0 bases and 3 bases, in that order; junction bases with no gene match: 4. CDR3 nucleotides: TGTGCCAGCAGCTTAGCTTCCAGGGGGGACTATGGCTACACCTTC. Translation gives CASSLASRGDYGYTF.

The chain uses TRBV11-1 and TRBJ2-1; D gene ambiguous. This CDR3 contains 13 residues. Trimming pared 6 bases from V and 7 bases from J, leaving 13 bases between. Germline V lookup: CDR1 SGHAT, CDR2 FQDESV (reference sequence). The CDR3 reads CASSLGWANEQFF. CDR3 nucleotides: TGTGCCAGCAGTCTGGGGTGGGCAAATGAGCAGTTCTTC.

The chain combines TRBV6-1 with TRBJ1-2; D gene ambiguous. V was pared by 8 bases and J by 5 bases, with 12 bases between. The CDR3 consists of 12 residues. CDR1 MNHNS and CDR2 SASEGT come from the germline V gene. CDR3 in amino acids: CASRPLGYGYTF. The CDR3 bases are TGTGCCAGCCGTCCGTTGGGGTATGGCTACACCTTC.

The chain recombines TRBV25-1 with TRBJ1-1; perhaps TRBD1 as D (6 bases). Per germline, CDR1 MGHDK and CDR2 SYGVNS. V lost 4 bases to trimming and J lost 0 bases, with 12 bases between them. This CDR3 has 15 residues. Here the CDR3 DNA reads TGTGCCAGCAGTGCTCCCGGACAGATGAACACTGAAGCTTTCTTT. Encoded protein: CASSAPGQMNTEAFF.

The chain couples TRBV20-1 to TRBJ2-1; 14 bases line up with TRBD2. This CDR3 is 20 amino acids long. Germline V gene lookup returns CDR1 DFQATT and CDR2 SNEGSKA (reference sequence). V lost 1 base and J lost 2; bases outside the gene matches: 13. The CDR3 spells CSARVTRLAGGPGAYNEQFF. The CDR3 DNA is TGCAGTGCTAGAGTGACCAGACTAGCGGGAGGGCCAGGAGCCTACAATGAGCAGTTCTTC.

The table lists this clonotype with a few counts. V and J are TRBV18 and TRBJ2-5, with TRBD1 matching over 8 bases. This CDR3 has 17 residues. Losses at the gene ends were 3 bases for V and 1 base for J; bases not matched to a gene: 10. Germline V gives CDR1 KGHSH, CDR2 LQKENI. The DNA for the CDR3 is TGTGCCAGCTCACCGCCGACAGGGGATGGGCGCCAAGAGACCCAGTACTTC. Residues: CASSPPTGDGRQETQYF. Full variable domain (rest looked up from reference TRBV18 and TRBJ2-5): NAGVMQNPRHLVRRRGQEARLRCSPMKGHSHVYWYRQLPEEGLKFMVYLQKENIIDESGMPKERFSAEFPKEGPSILRIQQVVRGDSAAYFCASSPPTGDGRQETQYFGPGTRLLVL.

The V gene is TRBV12-3 or TRBV12-4, the J gene TRBJ2-3, with 8 bases lining up with TRBD2. The trim removed 6 bases at V and 0 bases at J, leaving 5 bases unmatched. The CDR3 is 15 amino acids. CDR3 DNA sequence: TGTGCCAGCAGCGGCGGGGGGATTAGCACAGATACGCAGTATTTT. As protein: CASSGGGISTDTQYF.

V is TRBV28 and J is TRBJ2-1, with 7 bases aligning to TRBD2. CDR1 and CDR2 from the germline V gene are MDHEN and SYDVKM. This CDR3 is built from 21 residues. The V gene end was trimmed by 3 bases and the J gene end by 3 bases; junction bases not matched to a gene: 23. The CDR3 sequence: CASSFHLSLGREWSDYNEQFF. The CDR3 nucleotides are TGTGCCAGCAGTTTTCACTTGTCCTTGGGGCGGGAGTGGTCGGACTACAATGAGCAGTTCTTC.

The chain carries TRBV2 and TRBJ2-3, with D perhaps matching TRBD1 or TRBD2 (5 bases each). The CDR3 has 15 residues. Trimming removed 7 bases from V and 1 base from J, with 15 bases in between. Germline CDR1 SNHLY, CDR2 FYNNEI. This CDR3 reads CASIAAGAGTDTQYF. In DNA, the CDR3 is TGTGCCAGCATCGCCGCCGGGGCGGGCACAGATACGCAGTATTTT. Full variable domain (missing parts from reference TRBV2 and TRBJ2-3): EPEVTQTPSHQVTQMGQEVILRCVPISNHLYFYWYRQILGQKVEFLVSFYNNEISEKSEIFDDQFSVERPDGSNFTLKIRSTKLEDSAMYFCASIAAGAGTDTQYFGPGTRLTVL.